Below, 19 T cell receptor beta chains from the same sample are listed, as sequenced in a study of cytomegalovirus exposure and HLA in healthy donors. It was with 60 Vbeta and 13 Jbeta primers that the PCR ran. Sequencing was performed with immunoSEQ multiplex PCR; in TCRdb, only in-frame clones are kept and a portion is missing. The sample has approximately 170,000 clones, approximately 80% seen once. Sequenced input: PBMCs. The receptors derive from a male donor in good health and CMV-seronegative.

The chain combines TRBV27 with TRBJ1-1, with D possibly being TRBD1 (5 bases). Germline V gene lookup returns CDR1 MNHEY and CDR2 SMNVEV (reference sequence). The length of the CDR3 is 13 residues. With 7 bases removed from V and 1 base from J, the gap between germline ends came to 10 bases. CDR3 in amino acids: CASTKGANTEAFF. The CDR3 bases are TGTGCCAGCACCAAAGGGGCGAACACTGAAGCTTTCTTT.

V gene TRBV5-1 combines with J gene TRBJ1-5; a possible D gene is TRBD1 (5 bases). The germline CDR1 and CDR2 sequences are SGHRS and YFSETQ. Trimming took 0 bases from V and 6 from J, leaving 13 bases between them. The CDR3 covers 15 residues. This chain's CDR3 is CASSLDGRVGQPQHF. CDR3 sequence (DNA): TGCGCCAGCAGCTTGGATGGCAGGGTAGGTCAGCCCCAGCATTTT.

This sequence joins TRBV27 and TRBJ2-3, with D unresolved. The CDR3 is 15 residues long. Germline V CDR1 and CDR2: MNHEY, SMNVEV (reference sequence). V lost 6 bases to trimming and J lost 0 bases, with 13 bases between them. As DNA, the CDR3 is TGTGCCAGCAGAAACGAGCTACTGAGCACAGATACGCAGTATTTT. It codes for CASRNELLSTDTQYF.

This clone was counted a few times. The chain joins TRBV30 to TRBJ2-2; TRBD2 agrees at 12 bases. CDR1 and CDR2 from the germline V gene are GTSNPN and SVGIG (reference sequence). With V trimmed by 2 bases and J by 1 base, 2 bases remained unmatched. The CDR3 sequence is 16 residues long. The CDR3: CAWSSLAGGNTGELFF. In nucleotides, the CDR3 is TGTGCCTGGAGTTCACTAGCGGGGGGGAACACCGGGGAGCTGTTTTTT.

The genes are TRBV28 and TRBJ2-3; TRBD1 is a possible D gene (5 bases). The CDR3 loop spans 12 amino acids. Germline values: CDR1 MDHEN, CDR2 SYDVKM. The germline V and J ends were trimmed by 8 bases and 3 bases, with 9 bases remaining between them. The CDR3 DNA sequence: TGTGCCAGCCACCCAGGGACAGATACGCAGTATTTT. Protein sequence: CASHPGTDTQYF.

The chain joins TRBV5-4 to TRBJ1-4; 7 positions agree with TRBD1. The CDR3 loop spans 17 amino acids. V shed 4 bases, J shed 0 bases, and the junction held 9 bases outside the gene matches. The V gene's germline CDR1 is SGHNT and CDR2 YYREEE (reference sequence). The CDR3 DNA sequence: TGTGCCAGCAGCGACGGGACAGATTATGCAACTAATGAAAAACTGTTTTTT. This encodes CASSDGTDYATNEKLFF.

The chain has TRBV7-3 and TRBJ2-7; possible D gene TRBD2, 6 bases. The germline V gene encodes CDR1 SGHTA and CDR2 FQGTGA. V was cut by 1 base and J by 2 bases, with 12 bases left in between. This CDR3 comprises 15 residues. The chain's CDR3 is CASSLRGSGAYEQYF. CDR3 DNA sequence: TGTGCCAGCAGCTTAAGAGGTAGCGGTGCCTACGAGCAGTACTTC.

The V call is TRBV6-1, the J call TRBJ2-6; D is undetermined. Germline loops: CDR1 MNHNS, CDR2 SASEGT. With 9 bases removed from V and 0 bases from J, the gap between germline ends came to 9 bases. The CDR3 runs to 14 residues. The CDR3 bases are TGTGCCAGGGCCCCAGACTCTGGGGCCAACGTCCTGACTTTC. Its translation is CARAPDSGANVLTF.

This clone was detected only once. The chain employs TRBV7-9 and TRBJ2-2; D is perhaps TRBD2 (6 bases). CDR1 is SEHNR, CDR2 FQNEAQ, per germline (reference sequence). V dropped 11 bases and J dropped 7 bases, with 23 bases sitting between them. The CDR3 spans 15 residues. The CDR3 DNA sequence: TGTGCCGGATATATGAGGCCGGGGGACGGCGGGGAGCTGTTTTTT. Amino acids: CAGYMRPGDGGELFF.

V usage is TRBV9 and J usage is TRBJ1-2; D gene unclear. This CDR3 contains 14 residues. V lost 4 bases and J 4 bases, leaving 14 bases between the germline ends. In germline, CDR1 is SGDLS, CDR2 YYNGEE. For the CDR3, the DNA is TGTGCCAGCAGCCAGTGGCAAGGAGGCTATGGCTACACCTTC. Translation: CASSQWQGGYGYTF.

The rearrangement links TRBV7-3 to TRBJ1-4; 9 bases are a match to TRBD1. The J segment lost 7 bases and the V segment lost 5 bases, leaving 20 bases of the junction unmatched. CDR3 length equals 19 residues. Germline V gene lookup returns CDR1 SGHTA and CDR2 FQGTGA. Here the CDR3 DNA reads TGTGCCAGCAGCCAAACCCCGTCTCTACGACAGGGGGATGGTGAAAAACTGTTTTTT. Its protein is CASSQTPSLRQGDGEKLFF. The full variable domain, its missing parts supplied by reference TRBV7-3 and TRBJ1-4, is GAGVSQTPSNKVTEKGKYVELRCDPISGHTALYWYRQSLGQGPEFLIYFQGTGAADDSGLPNDRFFAVRPEGSVSTLKIQRTERGDSAVYLCASSQTPSLRQGDGEKLFFGSGTQLSVL.

The V gene is TRBV28, the J gene TRBJ1-2; D may be TRBD1 (6 bases). Trimming left V 6 bases short and J 8 bases short, with 22 bases between. The CDR3 totals 15 residues. In germline, CDR1 is MDHEN, CDR2 SYDVKM. This CDR3 reads CASRIAGTRQEGYTF. Here the CDR3 DNA reads TGTGCCAGCAGGATCGCCGGGACACGCCAGGAAGGCTACACCTTC.

Remarks on this clone: Other DNA sequences from this sample encode an identical CDR3 as well. The rearrangement joins TRBV6-6 to TRBJ2-2; 12 bases map to TRBD2. From germline, CDR1 is MNHNY and CDR2 SVGAGI (reference sequence). The CDR3 totals 15 residues. Trimming removed 5 bases from V and 3 bases from J; junction bases left unmatched: 1. CDR3 sequence (DNA): TGTGCCAGCAGTAGACTAGCGGGAGACACCGGGGAGCTGTTTTTT. It codes for CASSRLAGDTGELFF.

J is TRBJ1-5 and V is TRBV19; 8 nucleotides agree with TRBD1. Germline loops: CDR1 LNHDA, CDR2 SQIVND (reference sequence). The CDR3 contains 14 residues. V shed 4 bases, J shed 4 bases, and the junction held 3 bases outside the gene matches. CDR3 residues: CASSTTGGNQPQHF. In nucleotides, the CDR3 is TGTGCCAGTAGTACTACAGGGGGAAATCAGCCCCAGCATTTT. The full variable domain, with the rest looked up from reference TRBV19 and TRBJ1-5, is DGGITQSPKYLFRKEGQNVTLSCEQNLNHDAMYWYRQDPGQGLRLIYYSQIVNDFQKGDIAEGYSVSREKKESFPLTVTSAQKNPTAFYLCASSTTGGNQPQHFGDGTRLSIL.

This chain links TRBV7-8 with TRBJ2-7; 8 bases are shared with TRBD1. The ends lost 2 bases at V and 6 bases at J; junction bases unmatched: 9. In germline, CDR1 is SGHVS, CDR2 FQNEAQ. The CDR3 has 15 amino acids. The CDR3 region is CASSLLDRGPIEQYF. CDR3 sequence (DNA): TGTGCCAGCAGCTTACTCGACAGGGGCCCCATCGAGCAGTACTTC.

V gene TRBV9 combines with J gene TRBJ1-5; possibly TRBD1 for D (6 bases). Trimming shortened V by 4 bases and J by 11 bases, and 22 bases separated the two germline ends. The CDR3 sequence is 15 residues long. CDR1 and CDR2 from the germline V gene are SGDLS and YYNGEE. This CDR3 reads CASSPYGGPGQSQHF. CDR3 DNA sequence: TGTGCCAGCAGCCCGTACGGGGGGCCCGGCCAGTCCCAGCATTTT.

The V call is TRBV18, the J call TRBJ1-2; 7 nucleotides agree with TRBD1. Germline CDR1 and CDR2: KGHSH and LQKENI. CDR3 length: 15 amino acids. Trimming at V came to 6 bases and at J to 5 bases, leaving 12 bases not matched to a gene. The CDR3 loop reads CASSHGEGAEYGYTF. The CDR3 bases are TGTGCCAGCTCGCACGGAGAGGGGGCGGAATATGGCTACACCTTC.

This rearrangement joins TRBV5-4 to TRBJ2-5; 12 bases are a match to TRBD1. CDR1 is SGHNT and CDR2 is YYREEE in the germline V gene (reference sequence). The V gene end was trimmed by 5 bases and the J gene end by 5 bases; junction bases not matched to a gene: 4. The CDR3 contains 14 residues. The CDR3 is CASRGQGASETQYF. CDR3 coding DNA: TGTGCCAGCAGGGGACAGGGGGCTTCGGAGACCCAGTACTTC.

This clone was seen once. V is TRBV7-9 and J is TRBJ1-5; TRBD1 matches at 8 bases. The CDR3 runs to 18 residues. The J segment lost 0 bases and the V segment lost 4 bases, leaving 11 bases of the junction unmatched. Germline CDR1 SEHNR, CDR2 FQNEAQ (reference sequence). The DNA of the CDR3 is TGTGCCAGCAGCTCCGGACAGGGCCTGCCGCATAGCAATCAGCCCCAGCATTTT. Residues: CASSSGQGLPHSNQPQHF.